This entry features one T cell receptor beta chain sequence. Patients at the Seattle site were enrolled during active infection and followed longitudinally. Generated by immunoSEQ multiplex PCR, the TCRdb table keeps only in-frame clones and is missing some. The sample consists of more than 85,000 clones, 88% of them appearing once. The data belong to a study of blood T cell repertoires in COVID-19. Across the whole study: Both acute and convalescent COVID-19 samples were obtained from the United States, Italy and Spain. PBMCs, B-cell-depleted T cells, or T cells were the source of the cDNA or gDNA that made up the material.

The ends lost 1 base at V and 7 bases at J; junction bases unmatched: 5. This CDR3 contains 15 residues. Germline V gene data show CDR1 as LGHDT and CDR2 as YNNKEL (reference sequence). Sequencing used peripheral blood. This sequence joins TRBV3-1 (or the pseudogene TRBV3-2) and TRBJ1-4; 8 bases agree with TRBD1. This TCR was recovered from a man aged 45 to 65 with COVID-19, enrolled during active disease. The CDR3 reads CASSQGTGRGEKLFF. The CDR3, as DNA: TGTGCCAGCAGCCAAGGGACAGGGAGGGGTGAAAAACTGTTTTTT.